This T cell receptor beta chain was recorded in a study of chemoradiotherapy in HPV16-positive cancers. Assay: immunoSEQ multiplex PCR; the TCRdb copy retains only in-frame clones and omits some. The sample lists some 27,000 clones; around 94% were seen once. Overall study results and limits: Only two HPV16-positive patients supplied the functional HPV-specificity definition. During treatment, candidate HPV-specific clones and E7-related motifs expanded in tumor.

Repeated repertoire sampling spanned the course of chemoradiotherapy. As for this clone: What it binds is not known.

The sample here was blood, taken from a patient who underwent chemoradiotherapy. The source of this sequence is a human donor with HPV-associated anogenital cancer.

The CDR3 protein is CASSVRDRSSYEQYF. CDR3 nucleotides: TGTGCCAGCAGCGTCCGGGACAGAAGTTCCTACGAGCAGTACTTC. The genes are TRBV5-6 and TRBJ2-7; 7 bases align to TRBD1. The CDR3 is 15 amino acids. Trimming took 4 bases from V and 1 from J; bases not matched to a gene: 8. Germline lookup yields CDR1 SGHDT and CDR2 YYEEEE.